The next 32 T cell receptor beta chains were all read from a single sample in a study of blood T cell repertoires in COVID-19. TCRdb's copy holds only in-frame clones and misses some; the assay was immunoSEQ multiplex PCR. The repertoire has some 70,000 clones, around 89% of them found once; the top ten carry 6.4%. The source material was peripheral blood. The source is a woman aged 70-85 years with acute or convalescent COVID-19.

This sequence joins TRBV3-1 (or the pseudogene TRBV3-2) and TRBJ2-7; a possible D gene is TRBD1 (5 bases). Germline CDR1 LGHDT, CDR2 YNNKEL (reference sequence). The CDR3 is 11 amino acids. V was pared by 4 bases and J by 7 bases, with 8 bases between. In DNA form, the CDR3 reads TGTGCCAGCAGCCCCCGACAGGAGCAGTACTTC. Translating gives CASSPRQEQYF.

CDR3 loop: CASSLAPSLGEQFF. DNA for the CDR3: TGCGCCAGCAGCTTGGCCCCTAGCCTCGGTGAGCAGTTCTTC. This chain connects TRBV5-1 to TRBJ2-1, with D possibly being TRBD2 (5 bases). Germline CDR1 and CDR2: SGHRS and YFSETQ. V lost 0 bases and J 9 bases, leaving 13 bases between the germline ends. The CDR3 is made up of 14 amino acids. Looking up the rest from reference TRBV5-1 and TRBJ2-1 gives the full variable domain: KAGVTQTPRYLIKTRGQQVTLSCSPISGHRSVSWYQQTPGQGLQFLFEYFSETQRNKGNFPGRFSGRQFSNSRSEMNVSTLELGDSALYLCASSLAPSLGEQFFGPGTRLTVL.

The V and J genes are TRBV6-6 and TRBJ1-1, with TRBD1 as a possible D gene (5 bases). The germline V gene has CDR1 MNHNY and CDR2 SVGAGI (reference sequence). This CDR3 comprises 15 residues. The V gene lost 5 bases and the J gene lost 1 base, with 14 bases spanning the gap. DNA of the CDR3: TGTGCCAGCAGTCCTTTGGGGCGGTCGAACACTGAAGCTTTCTTT. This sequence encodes CASSPLGRSNTEAFF.

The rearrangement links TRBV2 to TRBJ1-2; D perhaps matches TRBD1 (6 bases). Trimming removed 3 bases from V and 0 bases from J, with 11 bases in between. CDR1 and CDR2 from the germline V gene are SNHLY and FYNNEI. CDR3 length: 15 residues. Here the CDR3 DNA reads TGTGCCAGCAGTGAGGAGGCAGGGGCTAACTATGGCTACACCTTC. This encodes CASSEEAGANYGYTF.

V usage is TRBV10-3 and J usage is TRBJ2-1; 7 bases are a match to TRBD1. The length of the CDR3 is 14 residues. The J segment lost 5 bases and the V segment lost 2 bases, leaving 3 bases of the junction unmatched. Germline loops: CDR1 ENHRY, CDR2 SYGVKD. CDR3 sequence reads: CAISEPGTDNEQFF. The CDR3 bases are TGTGCCATCAGTGAGCCTGGGACAGACAATGAGCAGTTCTTC.

CDR3 region: CSGTVSGRLYF. The CDR3 DNA is TGCAGCGGGACCGTGAGCGGGAGGCTGTACTTC. The chain couples TRBV29-1 to TRBJ2-7, with 9 bases that match TRBD2. The length of the CDR3 is 11 residues. With V trimmed by 7 bases and J by 12 bases, 10 bases remained unmatched. The germline V gene encodes CDR1 SQVTM and CDR2 ANQGSEA.

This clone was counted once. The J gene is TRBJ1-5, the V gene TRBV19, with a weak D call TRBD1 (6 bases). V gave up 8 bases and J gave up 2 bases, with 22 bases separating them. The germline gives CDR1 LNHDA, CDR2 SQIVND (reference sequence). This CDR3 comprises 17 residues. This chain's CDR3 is CASAQGGGQLGNQPQHF. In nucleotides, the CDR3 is TGTGCCAGTGCCCAAGGGGGAGGGCAGTTAGGCAATCAGCCCCAGCATTTT.

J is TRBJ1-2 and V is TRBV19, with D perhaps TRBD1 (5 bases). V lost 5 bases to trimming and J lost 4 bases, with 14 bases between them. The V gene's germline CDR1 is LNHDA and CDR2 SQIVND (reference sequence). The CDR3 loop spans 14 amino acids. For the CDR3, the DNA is TGTGCCAGTAGTTCCGTCGGGGGTACCTATGGCTACACCTTC. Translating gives CASSSVGGTYGYTF.

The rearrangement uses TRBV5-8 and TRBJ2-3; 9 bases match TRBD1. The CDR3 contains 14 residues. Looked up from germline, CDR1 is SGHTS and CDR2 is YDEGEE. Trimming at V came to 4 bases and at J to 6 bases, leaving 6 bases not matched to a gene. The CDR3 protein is CASSPGQGVDTQYF. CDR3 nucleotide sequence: TGTGCCAGCAGCCCGGGACAGGGTGTCGATACGCAGTATTTT.

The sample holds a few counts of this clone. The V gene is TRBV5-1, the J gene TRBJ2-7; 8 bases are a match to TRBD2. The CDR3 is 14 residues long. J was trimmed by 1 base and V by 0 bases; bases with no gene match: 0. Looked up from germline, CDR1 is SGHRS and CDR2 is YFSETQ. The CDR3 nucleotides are TGCGCCAGCAGCTTGGTAGCGGGATCCTACGAGCAGTACTTC. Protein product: CASSLVAGSYEQYF.

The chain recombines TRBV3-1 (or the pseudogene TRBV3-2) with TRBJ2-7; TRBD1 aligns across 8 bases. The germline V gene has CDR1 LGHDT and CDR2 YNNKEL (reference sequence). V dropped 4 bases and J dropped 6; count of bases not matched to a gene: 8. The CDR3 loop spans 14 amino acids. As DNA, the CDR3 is TGTGCCAGCAGCCCCGTACCGGACAGGGCCGAGCAGTACTTC. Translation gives CASSPVPDRAEQYF.

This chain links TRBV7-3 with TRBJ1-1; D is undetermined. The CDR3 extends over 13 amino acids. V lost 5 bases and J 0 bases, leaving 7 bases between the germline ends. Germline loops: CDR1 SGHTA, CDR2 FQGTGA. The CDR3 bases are TGTGCCAGCAGCCGACTCTTGAACACTGAAGCTTTCTTT. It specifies CASSRLLNTEAFF.

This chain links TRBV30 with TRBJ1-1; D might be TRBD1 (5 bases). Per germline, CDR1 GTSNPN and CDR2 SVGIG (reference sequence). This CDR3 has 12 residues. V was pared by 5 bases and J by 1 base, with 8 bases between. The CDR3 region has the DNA TGTGCCTGGGGACACCCGAACACTGAAGCTTTCTTT. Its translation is CAWGHPNTEAFF.

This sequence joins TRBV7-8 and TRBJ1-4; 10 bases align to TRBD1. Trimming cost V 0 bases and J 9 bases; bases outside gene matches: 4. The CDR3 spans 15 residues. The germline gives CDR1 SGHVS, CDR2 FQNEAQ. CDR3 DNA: TGTGCCAGCAGCTTAGCTATGGGACAGGGGAAAAAACTGTTTTTT. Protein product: CASSLAMGQGKKLFF.

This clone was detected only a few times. The DNA for the CDR3 is TGTGCCAGCTCACCACCGGTCCAGAAGAACACTGAAGCTTTCTTT. This encodes CASSPPVQKNTEAFF. The chain couples TRBV18 to TRBJ1-1; D remains ambiguous. The germline V gene encodes CDR1 KGHSH and CDR2 LQKENI. The V gene lost 0 bases and the J gene lost 1 base, with 9 bases spanning the gap. CDR3 length equals 15 residues.

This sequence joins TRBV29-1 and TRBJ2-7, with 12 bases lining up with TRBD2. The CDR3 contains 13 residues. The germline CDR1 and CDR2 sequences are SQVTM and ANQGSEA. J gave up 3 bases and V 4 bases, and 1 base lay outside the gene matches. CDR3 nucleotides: TGCAGCGTTGGACTAGCGGGAGTCTACGAGCAGTACTTC. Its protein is CSVGLAGVYEQYF.

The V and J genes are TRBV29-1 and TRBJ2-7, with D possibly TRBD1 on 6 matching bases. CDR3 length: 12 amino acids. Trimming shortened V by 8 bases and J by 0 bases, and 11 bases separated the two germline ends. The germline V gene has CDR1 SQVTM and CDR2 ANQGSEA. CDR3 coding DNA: TGCAGCTGCCGGGACAACTCCTACGAGCAGTACTTC. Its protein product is CSCRDNSYEQYF.

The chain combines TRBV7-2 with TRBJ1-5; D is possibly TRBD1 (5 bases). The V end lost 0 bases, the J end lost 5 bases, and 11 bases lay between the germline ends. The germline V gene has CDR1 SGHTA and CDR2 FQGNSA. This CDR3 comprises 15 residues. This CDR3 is CASSLAPGSDQPQHF. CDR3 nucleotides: TGTGCCAGCAGCTTAGCACCAGGGTCCGATCAGCCCCAGCATTTT.

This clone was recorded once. The CDR3 DNA follows: TGTGCCAGCAGGACAGGGCCTAACTATGGCTACACCTTC. Its protein product is CASRTGPNYGYTF. V and J are TRBV6-5 and TRBJ1-2; the match to TRBD1 covers 7 bases. The CDR3 is 13 residues long. Germline values: CDR1 MNHEY, CDR2 SVGAGI. V lost 6 bases to trimming and J lost 0 bases; unmatched junction nucleotides: 1.

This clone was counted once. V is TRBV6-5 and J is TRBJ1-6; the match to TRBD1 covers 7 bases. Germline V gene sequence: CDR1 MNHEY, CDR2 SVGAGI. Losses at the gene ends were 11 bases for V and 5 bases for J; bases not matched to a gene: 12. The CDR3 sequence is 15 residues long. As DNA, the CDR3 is TGTGCCGTAGCACCGGGACAGACCCATAATTCACCCCTCCACTTT. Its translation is CAVAPGQTHNSPLHF.

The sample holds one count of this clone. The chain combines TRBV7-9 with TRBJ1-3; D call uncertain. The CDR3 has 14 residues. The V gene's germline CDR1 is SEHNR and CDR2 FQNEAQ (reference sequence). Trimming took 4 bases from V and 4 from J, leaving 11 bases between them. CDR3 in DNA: TGTGCCAGCAGCTCCTCAGGTGCAGGAAACACCATATATTTT. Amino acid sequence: CASSSSGAGNTIYF.

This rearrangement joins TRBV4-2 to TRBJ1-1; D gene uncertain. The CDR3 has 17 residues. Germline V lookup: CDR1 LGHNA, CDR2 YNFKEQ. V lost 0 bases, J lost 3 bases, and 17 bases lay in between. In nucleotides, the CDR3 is TGTGCCAGCAGCCAAGAGCTGGCGGTCGGCGGGGACACTGAAGCTTTCTTT. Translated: CASSQELAVGGDTEAFF.

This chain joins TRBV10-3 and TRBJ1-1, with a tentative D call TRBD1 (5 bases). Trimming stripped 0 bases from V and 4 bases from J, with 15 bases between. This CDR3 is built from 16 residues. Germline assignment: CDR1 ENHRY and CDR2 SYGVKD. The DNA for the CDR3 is TGTGCCATCAGTGAGTCGACATTCGGGGGGGGCACTGAAGCTTTCTTT. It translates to CAISESTFGGGTEAFF.

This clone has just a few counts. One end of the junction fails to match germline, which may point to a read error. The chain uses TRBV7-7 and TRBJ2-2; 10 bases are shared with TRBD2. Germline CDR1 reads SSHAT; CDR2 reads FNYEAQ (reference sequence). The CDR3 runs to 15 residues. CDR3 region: CASSRTSGIGGELFF. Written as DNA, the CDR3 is TGTGCTAGCAGCCGTACTAGCGGGATTGGCGGGGAGCTGTTTTTT. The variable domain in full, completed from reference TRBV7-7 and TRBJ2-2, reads GAGVSQSPRYKVTKRGQDVTLRCDPISSHATLYWYQQALGQGPEFLTYFNYEAQPDKSGLPSDRFSAERPEGSISTLTIQRTEQRDSAMYRCASSRTSGIGGELFFGEGSRLTVL.

The CDR3 reads CASRGGYNEQFF. CDR3 coding DNA: TGTGCCAGCAGGGGGGGCTACAATGAGCAGTTCTTC. V and J are TRBV2 and TRBJ2-1, with D perhaps TRBD2 (6 bases). V gave up 6 bases and J gave up 3 bases, with 6 bases separating them. Germline V gene lookup returns CDR1 SNHLY and CDR2 FYNNEI. The CDR3 consists of 12 residues.

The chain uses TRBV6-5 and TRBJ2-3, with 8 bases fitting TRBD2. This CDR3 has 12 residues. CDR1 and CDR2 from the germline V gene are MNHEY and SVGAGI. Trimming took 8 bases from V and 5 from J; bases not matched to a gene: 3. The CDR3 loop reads CASVLAGDTQYF. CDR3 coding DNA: TGTGCCAGCGTTCTAGCGGGAGATACGCAGTATTTT.

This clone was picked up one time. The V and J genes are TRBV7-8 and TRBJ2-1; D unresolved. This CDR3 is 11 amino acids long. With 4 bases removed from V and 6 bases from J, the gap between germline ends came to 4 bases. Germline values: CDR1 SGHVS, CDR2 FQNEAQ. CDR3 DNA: TGTGCCAGCAGCTCGAGCAATGAGCAGTTCTTC. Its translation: CASSSSNEQFF.

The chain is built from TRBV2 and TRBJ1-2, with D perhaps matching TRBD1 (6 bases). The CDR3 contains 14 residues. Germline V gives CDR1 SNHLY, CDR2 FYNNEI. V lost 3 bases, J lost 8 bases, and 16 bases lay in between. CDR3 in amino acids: CASSDDRTFIGYTF. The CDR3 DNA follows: TGTGCCAGCAGTGATGACAGGACTTTTATCGGCTACACCTTC.

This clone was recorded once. The CDR3 region has the DNA TGTGCCAGCAGCTCATATGGGGCCATACCAGCTTTCTTT. Encoded protein: CASSSYGAIPAFF. The rearrangement joins TRBV7-2 to TRBJ1-1; D perhaps matches TRBD1 (5 bases). Trimming left V 4 bases short and J 10 bases short, with 16 bases between. The CDR3 extends over 13 amino acids. CDR1 and CDR2 from the germline V gene are SGHTA and FQGNSA.

CDR3 sequence: CASSPRLLQGLQEGTFF. CDR3 nucleotides: TGTGCCAGTAGTCCCCGACTGCTACAGGGGCTCCAGGAAGGAACTTTCTTT. The chain employs TRBV19 and TRBJ1-1, with 7 bases aligning to TRBD1. Germline CDR1 LNHDA, CDR2 SQIVND (reference sequence). V shed 5 bases and J 12 bases; nucleotides not matched to a gene: 24. The CDR3 loop spans 17 amino acids.

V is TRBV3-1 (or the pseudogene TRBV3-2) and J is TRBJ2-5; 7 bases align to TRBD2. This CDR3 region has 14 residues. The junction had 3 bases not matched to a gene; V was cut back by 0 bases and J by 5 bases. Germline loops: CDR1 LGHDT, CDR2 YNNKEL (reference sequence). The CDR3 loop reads CASSQEAGLETQYF. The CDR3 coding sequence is TGTGCCAGCAGCCAAGAAGCGGGGTTGGAGACCCAGTACTTC.

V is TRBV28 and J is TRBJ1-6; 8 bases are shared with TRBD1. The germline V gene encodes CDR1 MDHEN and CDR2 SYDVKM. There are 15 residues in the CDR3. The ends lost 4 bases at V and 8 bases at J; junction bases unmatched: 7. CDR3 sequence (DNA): TGTGCCAGCAGTTACAGTGGACAGGGCTATTCACCCCTCCACTTT. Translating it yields CASSYSGQGYSPLHF.